Reported below is one T cell receptor (beta chain). What it binds is not known. The entry originates in a study of T cell responses to AZD1222 COVID-19 vaccine. General study results and limits: Just 5 to 7 AZD1222 recipients tested seropositive at baseline.

CDR3 length equals 15 residues. With 5 bases removed from V and 2 bases from J, the gap between germline ends came to 13 bases. The germline CDR1 and CDR2 sequences are MNHEY and SVGAGI. The protocol was immunoSEQ multiplex PCR, while the TCRdb copy is restricted to in-frame clones and leaves out a portion. The sample holds under 200,000 clones, more than 75% seen once. The rearrangement uses TRBV6-5 and TRBJ1-5, with unresolved D. The clonotype was recovered from an adult who received the AZD1222 COVID-19 vaccine. Sequencing was performed on peripheral blood, taken 28 days after the second AZD1222 dose. The CDR3 spells CASSPLGEGNQPQHF. The CDR3, as DNA: TGTGCCAGCAGTCCCCTTGGGGAAGGCAATCAGCCCCAGCATTTT.